This T cell receptor beta chain derives from a study of OX40 agonist ivuxolimab in advanced cancers. Across the whole study: All patients had ivuxolimab intravenously every 2 weeks at 0.01 to 10 mg/kg. There were three patients with partial responses, one having hepatocellular carcinoma and two cutaneous melanoma.

Whole-study results and caveats: CD8+ T cells (on average) carried more expanded clones than CD4+ T cells.

Libraries were prepared by immunoSEQ multiplex PCR; TCRdb keeps only in-frame clonotypes and omits some of them. The table includes 90,000 or so clones, 85% to 90% detected once. Comment on this clone: Its antigen remains unknown.

Trimming took off 6 bases at V and 4 bases at J, with 9 bases between the two ends. Germline V CDR1 and CDR2: MNHEY, SVGAGI. This CDR3 is built from 12 residues. Sequenced here: CD4+ or CD8+ T cells sorted from blood, sampled in a trial of the OX40 agonist ivuxolimab. The TCR was taken from an adult with an advanced solid tumor such as melanoma, head and neck, liver or kidney cancer. The chain has TRBV6-5 and TRBJ1-1; D uncertain. This chain's CDR3 is CASSQVGTEAFF. CDR3 sequence (DNA): TGTGCCAGCAGCCAGGTCGGCACTGAAGCTTTCTTT.